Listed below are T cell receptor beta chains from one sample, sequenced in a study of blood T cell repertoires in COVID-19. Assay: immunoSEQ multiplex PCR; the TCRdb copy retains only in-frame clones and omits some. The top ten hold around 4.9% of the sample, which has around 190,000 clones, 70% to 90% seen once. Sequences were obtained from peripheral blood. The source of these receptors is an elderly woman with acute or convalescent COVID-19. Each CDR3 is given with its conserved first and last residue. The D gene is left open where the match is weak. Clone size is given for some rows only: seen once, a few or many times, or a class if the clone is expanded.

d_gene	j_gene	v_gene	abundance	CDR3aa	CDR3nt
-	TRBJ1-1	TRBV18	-	CASSPQGVENTEAFF	TGTGCCAGCTCACCACAAGGGGTAGAGAACACTGAAGCTTTCTTT
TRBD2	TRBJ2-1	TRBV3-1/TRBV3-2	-	CASSPLRGSGRVRNEQFF	TGTGCCAGCAGCCCCCTTCGTGGAAGCGGGAGGGTTCGGAATGAGCAGTTCTTC
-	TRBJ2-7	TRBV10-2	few	CASREDSSSYEQYF	TGCGCCAGCAGGGAGGACAGTAGCTCCTACGAGCAGTACTTC
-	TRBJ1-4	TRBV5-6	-	CASSLGAAATNEKLFF	TGTGCCAGCAGCTTAGGAGCGGCCGCAACTAATGAAAAACTGTTTTTT
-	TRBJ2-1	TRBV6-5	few	CASSWGPNEQFF	TGTGCCAGCAGTTGGGGGCCGAATGAGCAGTTCTTC
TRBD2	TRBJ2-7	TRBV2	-	CASSGVAGGAYEQYF	TGTGCCAGCAGCGGGGTAGCCGGGGGGGCCTACGAGCAGTACTTC
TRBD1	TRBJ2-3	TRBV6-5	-	CASSPQGDRQTTQYF	TGTGCCAGCAGTCCTCAGGGGGACAGGCAAACTACGCAGTATTTT
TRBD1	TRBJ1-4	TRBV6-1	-	CASSEVRNRGIRTNEKLFF	TGTGCCAGCAGTGAAGTGAGGAACAGGGGGATTAGAACTAATGAAAAACTGTTTTTT
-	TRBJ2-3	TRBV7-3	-	CASSLLQGPETQYF	TGTGCCAGCAGCTTGCTACAGGGACCAGAAACGCAGTATTTT
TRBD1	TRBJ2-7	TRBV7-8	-	CASSSTGTGDEQYF	TGTGCCAGCAGCTCGACCGGGACAGGGGACGAGCAGTACTTC
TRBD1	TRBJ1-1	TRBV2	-	CASSGRTGITEAFF	TGTGCCAGCAGTGGAAGGACAGGGATCACTGAAGCTTTCTTT
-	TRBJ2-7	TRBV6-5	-	CASSYGGGGFYEQYF	TGTGCCAGCAGTTACGGGGGCGGGGGATTCTACGAGCAGTACTTC
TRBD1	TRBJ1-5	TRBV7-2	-	CASSPTATGPNQPQHF	TGTGCCAGCAGTCCTACCGCGACAGGGCCGAATCAGCCCCAGCATTTT
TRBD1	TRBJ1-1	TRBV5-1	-	CASSSGQATEAFF	TGCGCCAGCAGCTCAGGACAGGCGACTGAAGCTTTCTTT
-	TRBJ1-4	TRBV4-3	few	CASSQDRITNEKLFF	TGCGCCAGCAGCCAAGATAGAATAACTAATGAAAAACTGTTTTTT
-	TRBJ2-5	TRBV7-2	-	CASSLGSGWQETQYF	TGTGCCAGCAGCTTAGGTTCAGGGTGGCAAGAGACCCAGTACTTC
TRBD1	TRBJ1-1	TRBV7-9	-	CASSQLGGWSEAFF	TGTGCCAGCAGCCAACTAGGGGGCTGGTCTGAAGCTTTCTTT
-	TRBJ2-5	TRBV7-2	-	CASSLHGGGSQETQYF	TGTGCCAGCAGCTTGCACGGAGGAGGAAGCCAAGAGACCCAGTACTTC
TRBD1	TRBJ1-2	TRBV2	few	CASSVMQGALLRGYTF	TGTGCCAGCAGTGTGATGCAGGGGGCTCTCTTACGGGGCTACACCTTC
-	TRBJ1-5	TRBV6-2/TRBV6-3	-	CASSYSPGARQPQHF	TGTGCCAGCAGTTACTCCCCAGGGGCACGTCAGCCCCAGCATTTT
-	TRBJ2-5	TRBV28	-	CASSSQARETQYF	TGTGCCAGCAGTTCGCAGGCTCGGGAGACCCAGTACTTC
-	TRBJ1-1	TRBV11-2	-	CASSLAGGNTEAFF	TGTGCCAGCAGCTTAGCGGGAGGTAACACTGAAGCTTTCTTT
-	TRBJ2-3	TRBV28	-	CASSLRGTTTQYF	TGTGCCAGCAGTTTAAGGGGCACTACTACGCAGTATTTT
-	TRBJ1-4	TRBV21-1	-	CASSKEGGLRGASNEKLFF	TGTGCCAGCAGCAAAGAAGGAGGTCTTCGGGGGGCCTCCAATGAAAAACTGTTTTTT
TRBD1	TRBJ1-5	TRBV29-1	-	CSVTQGMGDQPQHF	TGCAGCGTTACACAGGGGATGGGCGATCAGCCCCAGCATTTT
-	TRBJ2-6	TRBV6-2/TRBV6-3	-	CASSYLGAGANVLTF	TGTGCCAGCAGTTACCTGGGAGCTGGGGCCAACGTCCTGACTTTC
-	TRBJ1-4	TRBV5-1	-	CASSLYGATNEKLFF	TGCGCCAGCAGCCTCTACGGGGCAACTAATGAAAAACTGTTTTTT
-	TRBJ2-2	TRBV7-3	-	CASSLYPAGNTGELFF	TGTGCCAGCAGCTTATATCCGGCAGGGAACACCGGGGAGCTGTTTTTT
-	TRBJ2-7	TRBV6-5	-	CASRYRDGPYEQYF	TGTGCCAGCCGATACAGGGACGGCCCCTACGAGCAGTACTTC
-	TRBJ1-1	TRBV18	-	CASSSTQYRNTEAFF	TGTGCCAGCTCAAGTACACAATACAGGAACACTGAAGCTTTCTTT
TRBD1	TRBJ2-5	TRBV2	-	CASSERGQRETQYF	TGTGCCAGCAGTGAGAGGGGGCAGCGGGAGACCCAGTACTTC
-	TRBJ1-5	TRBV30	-	CAWRERNNQPQHF	TGTGCCTGGAGGGAGAGGAATAATCAGCCCCAGCATTTT
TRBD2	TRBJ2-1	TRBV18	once	CASSHPGLAVYNEQFF	TGTGCCAGCTCACACCCGGGTCTAGCGGTTTACAATGAGCAGTTCTTC
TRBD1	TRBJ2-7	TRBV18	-	CASSRQGQPSEQYF	TGTGCCAGCTCACGGCAGGGACAGCCTAGTGAGCAGTACTTC
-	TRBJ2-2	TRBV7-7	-	CASSRYSNTGELFF	TGTGCTAGCAGCAGATACTCGAACACCGGGGAGCTGTTTTTT
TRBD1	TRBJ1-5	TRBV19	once	CASSSHDRGLWQPQHF	TGTGCCAGTAGTTCCCATGACAGGGGGCTATGGCAGCCCCAGCATTTT
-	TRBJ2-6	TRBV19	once	CASSQQGLTLTSGANVLTF	TGTGCCAGTAGTCAGCAGGGTTTAACCCTGACCTCTGGGGCCAACGTCCTGACTTTC
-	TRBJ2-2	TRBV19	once	CASMTRNTGELFF	TGTGCCAGTATGACTCGTAACACCGGGGAGCTGTTTTTT
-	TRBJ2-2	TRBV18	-	CASSPPWPGRAGELFF	TGTGCCAGCTCACCACCTTGGCCAGGGCGCGCCGGGGAGCTGTTTTTT
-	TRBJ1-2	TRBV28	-	CASSLVGASGYGYTF	TGTGCCAGCAGTTTAGTGGGGGCATCGGGCTATGGCTACACCTTC
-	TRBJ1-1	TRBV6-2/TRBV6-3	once	CASSYWGGAATTTEAFF	TGTGCCAGCAGTTACTGGGGGGGCGCGGCCACAACTACTGAAGCTTTCTTT
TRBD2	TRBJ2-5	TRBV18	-	CASSLGLATQETQYF	TGTGCCAGCTCACTGGGACTAGCGACTCAAGAGACCCAGTACTTC
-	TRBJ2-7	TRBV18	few	CASSPGLAHRVDYYEQYF	TGTGCCAGCTCACCAGGGCTAGCACACCGGGTCGACTACTACGAGCAGTACTTC
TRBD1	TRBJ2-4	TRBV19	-	CASSSDRVRDIQYF	TGTGCCAGTAGTAGCGACAGGGTGAGGGACATTCAGTACTTC
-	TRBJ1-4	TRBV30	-	CAGGFGPFNEKLFF	TGTGCCGGGGGCTTTGGGCCTTTTAATGAAAAACTGTTTTTT
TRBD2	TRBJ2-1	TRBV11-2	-	CASSLQSGVYNEQFF	TGTGCCAGCAGCTTACAAAGCGGGGTCTACAATGAGCAGTTCTTC
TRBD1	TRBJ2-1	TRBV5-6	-	CASSQDRGRVYNEQFF	TGTGCCAGCAGCCAAGACAGGGGCCGGGTTTACAATGAGCAGTTCTTC
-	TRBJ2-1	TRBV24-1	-	CATSDWAYGGEQFF	TGTGCCACCAGTGATTGGGCTTACGGGGGTGAGCAGTTCTTC
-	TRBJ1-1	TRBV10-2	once	CASSLMNTEAFF	TGCGCCAGCAGCCTTATGAACACTGAAGCTTTCTTT
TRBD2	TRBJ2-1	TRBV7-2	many	CASSSGLAGNNEQFF	TGTGCCAGCAGCTCCGGACTAGCGGGAAACAATGAGCAGTTCTTC
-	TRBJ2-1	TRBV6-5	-	CASSYVTVRNNEQFF	TGTGCCAGCAGTTACGTGACAGTGCGAAACAATGAGCAGTTCTTC
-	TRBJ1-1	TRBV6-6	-	CASSYAGANTEAFF	TGTGCCAGCAGTTATGCAGGGGCGAACACTGAAGCTTTCTTT
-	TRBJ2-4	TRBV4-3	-	CASSQDPSTDSPSKNIQYF	TGCGCCAGCAGCCAAGATCCCTCAACAGACAGTCCATCCAAAAACATTCAGTACTTC
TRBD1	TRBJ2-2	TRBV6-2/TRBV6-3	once	CASSYNPGGWTGELFF	TGTGCCAGCAGTTACAATCCAGGGGGTTGGACCGGGGAGCTGTTTTTT
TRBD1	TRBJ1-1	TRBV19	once	CASGDSSLQEAFF	TGTGCCAGCGGGGACAGTTCCTTACAGGAAGCTTTCTTT
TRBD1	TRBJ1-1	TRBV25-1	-	CASKVWRGTGGTEAFF	TGTGCCAGCAAAGTATGGAGGGGGACAGGGGGAACTGAAGCTTTCTTT